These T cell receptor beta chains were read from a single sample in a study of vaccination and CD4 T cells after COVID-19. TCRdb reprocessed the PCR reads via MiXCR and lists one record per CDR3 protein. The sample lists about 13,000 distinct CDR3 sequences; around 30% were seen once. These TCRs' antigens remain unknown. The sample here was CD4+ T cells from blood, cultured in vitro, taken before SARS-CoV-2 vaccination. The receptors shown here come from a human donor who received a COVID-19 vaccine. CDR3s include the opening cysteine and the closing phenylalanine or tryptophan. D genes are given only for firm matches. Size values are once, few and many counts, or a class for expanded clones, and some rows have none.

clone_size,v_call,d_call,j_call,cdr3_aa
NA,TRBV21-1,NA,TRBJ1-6,CASTTRVGPNSPLHF
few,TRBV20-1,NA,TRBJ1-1,CSARDRRTENTEAFF
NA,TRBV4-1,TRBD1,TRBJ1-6,CASSSMGTGSAPLHF
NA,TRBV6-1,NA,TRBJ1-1,CASSAGRVTEAFF
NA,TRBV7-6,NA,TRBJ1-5,CASSLNEYDTQHF
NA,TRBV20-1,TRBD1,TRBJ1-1,CSARDRPGGYEAFF
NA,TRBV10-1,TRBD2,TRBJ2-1,CASTRGGASDEQFF
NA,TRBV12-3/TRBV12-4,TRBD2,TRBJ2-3,CASSFVLAGNTDTQYF
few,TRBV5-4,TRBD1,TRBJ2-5,CASSIDREETQYF
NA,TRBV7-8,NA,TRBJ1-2,CASSPGTRQYGYTF
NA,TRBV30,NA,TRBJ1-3,CAWSPLYREAGNTIYF
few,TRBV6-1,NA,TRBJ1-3,CASSEGIRPSGNTIYF
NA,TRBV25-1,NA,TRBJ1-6,CASSDRPQSSYNSPLHF
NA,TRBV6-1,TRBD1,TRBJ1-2,CASSPGGYGYTF
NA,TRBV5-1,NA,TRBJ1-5,CASSLECVYSNQPQHF
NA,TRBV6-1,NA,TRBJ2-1,CASSRRHEQFF
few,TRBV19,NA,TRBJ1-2,CATATNANYGYTF
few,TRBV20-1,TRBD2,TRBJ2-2,CSARDLSGVTGELFF
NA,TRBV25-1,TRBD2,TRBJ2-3,CASSEYRGGDTDTQYF
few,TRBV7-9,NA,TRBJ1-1,CASSPTLRHGLSRYTEAFF
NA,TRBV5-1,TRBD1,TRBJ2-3,CASSSTGSTDTQYF
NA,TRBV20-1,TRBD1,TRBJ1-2,CSARGQGIFAGYTF
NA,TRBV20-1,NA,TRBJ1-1,CSARFMSEAFF
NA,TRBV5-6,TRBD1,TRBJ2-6,CASSLFSTGAFGANVLTF
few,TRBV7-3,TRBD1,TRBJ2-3,CASRSRTGSSTDTQYF
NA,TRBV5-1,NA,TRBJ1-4,CASSLGGATNEKLFF
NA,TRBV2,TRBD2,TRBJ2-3,CASSKFSGFTDTQYF
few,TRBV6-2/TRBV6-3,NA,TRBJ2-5,CASSFQRFQETQYF
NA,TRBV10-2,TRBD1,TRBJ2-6,CASQGQDRSGANVLTF
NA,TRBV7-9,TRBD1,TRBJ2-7,CASSSGQGAYEQYF
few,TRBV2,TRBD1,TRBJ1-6,CASSEMRTGDSPLHF
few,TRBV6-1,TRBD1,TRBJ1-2,CASSTGEHLYGYTF
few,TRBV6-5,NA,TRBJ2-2,CASSYQVVELFF
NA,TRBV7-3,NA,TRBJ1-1,CASSLIGRDHTEAFF
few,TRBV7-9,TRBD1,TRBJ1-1,CASSPRGTGVSENTEAFF
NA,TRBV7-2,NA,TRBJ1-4,CASSLDGINEKLFF
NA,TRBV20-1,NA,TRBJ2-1,CSAPLVGEQFF
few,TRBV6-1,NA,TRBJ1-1,CASSEFYGGITEAFF
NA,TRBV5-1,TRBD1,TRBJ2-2,CASSFTLRTGPTGELFF
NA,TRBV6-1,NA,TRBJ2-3,CASSRRTRTDTQYF
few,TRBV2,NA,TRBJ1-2,CASSEGRASYGYTF
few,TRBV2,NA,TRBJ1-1,CASSGRDGNTEAFF
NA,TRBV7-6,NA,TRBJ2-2,CASSATRNTGELFF
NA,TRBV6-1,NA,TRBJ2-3,CASTPQGFNPKDSTDTQYF
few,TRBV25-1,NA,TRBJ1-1,CASSARRGAVNTEAFF
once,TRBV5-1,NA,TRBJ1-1,CASSGGVGTEAFF
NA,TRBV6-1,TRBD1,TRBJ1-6,CASRDSPQDYTGALPYNSPLHF
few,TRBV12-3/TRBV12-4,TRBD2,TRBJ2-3,CASSLRTSGGLSTDTQYF
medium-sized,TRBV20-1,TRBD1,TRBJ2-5,CSAAVDRGRFETQYF